Sequencing of this T cell receptor (beta chain) was carried out in a study of blood T cell repertoires in COVID-19. Sequenced by immunoSEQ multiplex PCR; TCRdb stores in-frame clones only, minus some. Of around 160,000 clones listed, around 83% are singletons. Germline loops: CDR1 SGHAT, CDR2 FQNNGV. Trimming cost V 6 bases and J 1 base, with 9 bases left between them. The CDR3 extends over 13 amino acids. V is TRBV11-2 and J is TRBJ1-1; D uncertain. The sample was peripheral blood. The receptor was derived from a man aged 18 to 30 with acute or convalescent COVID-19. CDR3 amino acids: CASSRVSNTEAFF. In DNA, the CDR3 is TGTGCCAGCAGTCGTGTATCGAACACTGAAGCTTTCTTT. The full variable domain, with the rest looked up from reference TRBV11-2 and TRBJ1-1, is EAGVAQSPRYKIIEKRQSVAFWCNPISGHATLYWYQQILGQGPKLLIQFQNNGVVDDSQLPKDRFSAERLKGVDSTLKIQPAKLEDSAVYLCASSRVSNTEAFFGQGTRLTVV.